This T cell receptor beta chain was captured by sequencing in a study of CD8 T cells in Susac syndrome. Turning to the study itself: Treatment status at blood draw for the Susac syndrome patients was therapy-naive, corticosteroids, or intravenous immunoglobulin alone.

Random-hexamer reverse transcription was applied to roughly 0.45 to 1 ug RNA. TCRdb re-analysed the immunoSEQ multiplex PCR reads in MiXCR, keeping a single row per CDR3 protein. The sample includes under 85,000 distinct CDR3 sequences, nearly 95% seen only once; the top ten take about 0.99%. Notes on this clonotype: Its target is unknown.

Sequencing targeted TCR beta in T cells from blood (CD8+ and CD4+). The CDR3 runs 15 residues. Germline assignment: CDR1 SEHNR and CDR2 FQNEAQ (reference sequence). V gave up 5 bases and J gave up 0 bases, with 14 bases separating them. Study conclusions and caveats: Detection of Susac-specific public clones gave approximately 16 in total CD8+ repertoires and 4 or 5 in CD8+ TEMRA repertoires. Susac CD8+ clonal expansion peaked in TEMRA cells and active patients.

The sequence was obtained from a human donor with Susac syndrome. Source material: CD8+ T cells from PBMCs. The chain has TRBV7-9 and TRBJ2-7; D remains ambiguous. In DNA form, the CDR3 reads TGTGCCAGCAGCGACCTAAGACGTAACTCCTACGAGCAGTACTTC. Amino acids: CASSDLRRNSYEQYF.